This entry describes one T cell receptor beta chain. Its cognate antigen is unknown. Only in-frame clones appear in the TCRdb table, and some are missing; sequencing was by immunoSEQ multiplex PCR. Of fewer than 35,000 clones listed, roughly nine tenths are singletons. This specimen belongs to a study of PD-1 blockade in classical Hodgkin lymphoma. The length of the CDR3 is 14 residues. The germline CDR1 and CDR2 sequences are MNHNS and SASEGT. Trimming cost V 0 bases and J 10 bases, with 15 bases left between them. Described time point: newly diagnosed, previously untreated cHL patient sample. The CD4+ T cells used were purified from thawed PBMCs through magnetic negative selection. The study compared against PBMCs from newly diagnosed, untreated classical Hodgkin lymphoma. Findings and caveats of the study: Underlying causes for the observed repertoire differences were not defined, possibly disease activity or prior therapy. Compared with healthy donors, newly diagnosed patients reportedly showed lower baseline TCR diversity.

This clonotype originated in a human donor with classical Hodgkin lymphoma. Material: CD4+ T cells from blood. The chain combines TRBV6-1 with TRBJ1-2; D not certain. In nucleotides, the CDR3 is TGTGCCAGCAGTGAAGCGCGGAGGATAGGTGACTACACCTTC. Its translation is CASSEARRIGDYTF.